A selection of T cell receptor beta chains follows, all from one sample in a study of T cells in Graves' hyperthyroidism and ophthalmopathy. TCRdb ran MiXCR on the multiplex PCR reads and lists one entry per CDR3 protein. The data show hundreds of thousands of distinct CDR3 sequences, 14% seen once. The sample was blood. The receptors shown here come from a woman aged 18-29 years with Graves' hyperthyroidism. Each CDR3 is given with its conserved first and last residue. The D gene is left open where the match is weak. The listing skips clone size in some rows; elsewhere it reads once, few, many or a size class.

>TRBV5-5|TRBJ1-1|many|-
TGTGCCAGCAGCTTTGACCACACGAGGACTGAAGCTTTCTTT
CASSFDHTRTEAFF
>TRBV30|TRBJ2-3|many|-
TGTGCCCAGCGTCTGTTTCATAGCACAGATACGCAGTATTTT
CAQRLFHSTDTQYF
>TRBV5-8|TRBJ1-5|many|TRBD1
TGTGCCAGCGGAGACCCGGGCAGGGGGCGCGCTGGGTCCAATCAGCCCCAGCATTTT
CASGDPGRGRAGSNQPQHF
>TRBV20-1|TRBJ2-7|many|-
TGCAGTGCTAGACCCCGCGGGGCCTACACCCCCTACGAGCAGTACTTC
CSARPRGAYTPYEQYF
>TRBV5-1|TRBJ1-1|few|-
TGCGCCAGCAGCTCAGCAACGAACACTGAAGCTTTCTTT
CASSSATNTEAFF
>TRBV6-1|TRBJ1-3|-|-
TGTGCCAGCAAGGGGGGGGAGAACACCATATATTTT
CASKGGENTIYF
>TRBV7-2|TRBJ1-1|many|-
TGTGCCAGCAGCTTAGCTCTTCAGAACACTGAAGCTTTCTTT
CASSLALQNTEAFF
>TRBV19|TRBJ2-2|-|TRBD1
TGTGCCAGTAAAGAGGGGGCCCCCGGCGGGGAGCTGTTTTTT
CASKEGAPGGELFF
>TRBV20-1|TRBJ2-1|few|TRBD2
TGCAGTGCTCGCGGGGGTCTCTCCTACAATGAGCAGTTCTTC
CSARGGLSYNEQFF
>TRBV7-9|TRBJ2-1|many|TRBD2
TGTGCCAGCAGCTGGCTAGCGGGAGTGTTCAATGAGCAGTTCTTC
CASSWLAGVFNEQFF
>TRBV20-1|TRBJ2-1|many|-
TGCAGTGCTACTCGGGGGGCGGCAACCTACAATGAGCAGTTCTTC
CSATRGAATYNEQFF
>TRBV6-6|TRBJ2-7|-|-
TGTGCCAGCAGTTACGGACGGAAGTACGAGCAGTACTTC
CASSYGRKYEQYF